The 8 T cell receptor beta chains below were found in one sample sequenced in a study of blood T cell repertoires in COVID-19. The assay was immunoSEQ multiplex PCR, and TCRdb's table has in-frame clones only and misses some. The data contain hundreds of thousands of clones, about 87% of them singletons. Sequencing used PBMCs or T cells enriched from blood (not recorded which). These receptors all stem from a man between 45 and 60 years old who had been exposed to COVID-19.

The genes are TRBV5-1 and TRBJ2-2, with D possibly matching TRBD2 (5 bases). Germline lookup yields CDR1 SGHRS and CDR2 YFSETQ. The CDR3 runs 15 residues. V gave up 4 bases and J gave up 0 bases, with 10 bases separating them. In DNA form, the CDR3 reads TGCGCCAGCAGCGGGGAGACGGCGAACACCGGGGAGCTGTTTTTT. As protein: CASSGETANTGELFF.

This clone was picked up one time. V is TRBV7-2 and J is TRBJ2-7; unclear D gene. Between the trimmed V and J ends, which lost 0 bases and 5 bases, there was a span of 8 bases. CDR1 and CDR2 from the germline V gene are SGHTA and FQGNSA. The CDR3 covers 13 residues. CDR3 sequence reads: CASSLARENEQYF. As DNA, the CDR3 is TGTGCCAGCAGCTTAGCACGCGAAAACGAGCAGTACTTC.

CDR3 sequence reads: CASSPQGYEQYV. Here the CDR3 DNA reads TGTGCCAGCAGTCCTCAGGGCTACGAGCAGTACGTC. The chain uses TRBV6-6 and TRBJ2-7; possible D gene TRBD1, 5 bases. Germline lookup yields CDR1 MNHNY and CDR2 SVGAGI (reference sequence). There are 12 residues in the CDR3. Trimming shortened V by 5 bases and J by 3 bases, and 8 bases separated the two germline ends.

The chain carries TRBV5-1 and TRBJ1-3, with a possible D match to TRBD1 (6 bases). Per the germline V gene, CDR1 is SGHRS and CDR2 is YFSETQ. Trimming left V 4 bases short and J 4 bases short, with 12 bases between. The CDR3 sequence is 14 residues long. CDR3 protein: CASSAAGAGNTIYF. CDR3 DNA sequence: TGCGCCAGCAGCGCAGCGGGGGCCGGAAACACCATATATTTT.

The chain employs TRBV5-1 and TRBJ1-4, with 7 bases identical to TRBD1. From germline, CDR1 is SGHRS and CDR2 YFSETQ. V lost 0 bases to trimming and J lost 0 bases; unmatched junction nucleotides: 5. This CDR3 spans 17 amino acids. The CDR3 bases are TGCGCCAGCAGCTTGGTAGGGGGCTCTTCAACTAATGAAAAACTGTTTTTT. Translation gives CASSLVGGSSTNEKLFF.

The chain's CDR3 is CASSEAGLTGELFF. CDR3 bases: TGTGCCAGCAGTGAAGCGGGCCTCACCGGGGAGCTGTTTTTT. The chain uses TRBV2 and TRBJ2-2; D unclear. The CDR3 spans 14 residues. Trimming pared 0 bases from V and 4 bases from J, leaving 6 bases between. Germline CDR1 and CDR2: SNHLY and FYNNEI.

The table lists this clone with a count of one. The chain recombines TRBV11-3 with TRBJ1-3; 8 nucleotides align to TRBD1. The V gene end was trimmed by 5 bases and the J gene end by 1 base; junction bases not matched to a gene: 13. The CDR3 length is 18 residues. The germline CDR1 and CDR2 sequences are SGHNT and YENEEA. DNA of the CDR3: TGTGCCAGCAGCCCAGGACAGGGTAAATTGAGGTCTGGAAACACCATATATTTT. Its protein is CASSPGQGKLRSGNTIYF.

This clone occurred a few times. This sequence joins TRBV5-6 and TRBJ1-1; 7 bases are shared with TRBD1. The CDR3 contains 15 residues. After removal of 4 bases from V and 0 bases from J, the junction contained 6 bases not matched to a gene. CDR1 and CDR2 (germline): SGHDT, YYEEEE. DNA for the CDR3: TGTGCCAGCAGCCCCCGGGACAGCGTGAACACTGAAGCTTTCTTT. This codes for CASSPRDSVNTEAFF.